The T cell receptor (beta chain) under discussion was sequenced for a study of OX40 agonist ivuxolimab in advanced cancers. Looking at the study overall: An anti-OX40 (CD134) antibody with agonistic activity, ivuxolimab, was administered to patients. Recorded diagnoses for dose-escalation patients were hepatocellular carcinoma, melanoma, renal cell or head and neck cancer. Study observations and caveats: Blood T cells, both CD4+ and CD8+, expanded clonally by week 6 at 0.1 to 3.0 mg/kg.

This clone came up a few times. The target antigen is unknown. Trimming removed 3 bases from V and 4 bases from J, with 12 bases in between. Germline V CDR1 and CDR2: SGDLS, YYNGEE. The CDR3 is 14 residues long. The table came from immunoSEQ multiplex PCR; TCRdb's copy has only in-frame clones and leaves some out. The table records more than 95,000 clones, 85% to 90% of them present only once. This rearrangement joins TRBV9 to TRBJ2-3; TRBD1 is a possible D gene (5 bases). The TCR originated in an adult with an advanced solid tumor such as melanoma, head and neck, liver or kidney cancer. Sequences were derived from CD4+ or CD8+ T cells sorted from blood, sampled in a trial of the OX40 agonist ivuxolimab. The CDR3 DNA follows: TGTGCCAGCAGCGACCGATCAGGGTCAGATACGCAGTATTTT. It encodes CASSDRSGSDTQYF.